Detailed here is one T cell receptor (beta chain). The J segment lost 4 bases and the V segment lost 0 bases, leaving 7 bases of the junction unmatched. The CDR3 is 16 amino acids. CDR1 LNHNV and CDR2 YYDKDF come from the germline V gene (reference sequence). TCRdb processed the reads anew with MiXCR; each CDR3 protein has one entry. Of 80,000 to 100,000 distinct CDR3 sequences listed, roughly 31% were seen once; the top ten hold around 2.3%. The data were obtained in a study of type 1 regulatory T cells. Turning to the study itself: An in vitro protocol generated T-allo10, a Tr1-enriched, alloantigen-specific CD4 T cell product.

This chain links TRBV15 with TRBJ2-3, with 7 bases lining up with TRBD2. This clonotype was obtained from a human donor in good health. The sample consisted of CD4+ T cells, either the whole sample or a sorted fraction (not recorded which). DNA for the CDR3: TGTGCCACCAGCAGAGATCGGGGGGTCGGGGCAGATACGCAGTATTTT. Amino acids: CATSRDRGVGADTQYF.